The rows below give T cell receptor beta chains drawn from one sample of a study of blood T cell repertoires in COVID-19. TCRdb's copy holds only in-frame clones and misses some; the assay was immunoSEQ multiplex PCR. The table has about 410,000 clones, under 90% seen once. The sample taken for sequencing was PBMCs or T cells enriched from blood (not recorded which). Every receptor here comes from a young woman who had recovered from COVID-19. Both conserved end residues are part of each CDR3. The order of the fields is J gene, clone size, D gene, V gene, CDR3 protein, CDR3 DNA. D genes are given only for firm matches. Only part of the rows carry a size: once, few, many, or a class if the clone is expanded.

>TRBJ1-1|.|TRBD1|TRBV6-5
CASNEGALLTEAFF
TGTGCCAGCAACGAGGGGGCCCTTTTAACTGAAGCTTTCTTT
>TRBJ2-7|.|TRBD1|TRBV5-1
CASSPPGQGLHEQYF
TGCGCCAGCAGCCCACCCGGACAGGGCTTGCACGAGCAGTACTTC
>TRBJ2-7|.|TRBD2|TRBV7-8
CASSYSPGTSRYEQYF
TGTGCCAGCAGCTACTCACCCGGGACTAGTCGCTACGAGCAGTACTTC
>TRBJ2-1|.|TRBD1|TRBV11-1
CASVRNRGLNNEQFF
TGTGCCAGCGTAAGGAACAGGGGGCTGAACAATGAGCAGTTCTTC
>TRBJ1-2|.|TRBD1|TRBV20-1
CSASGGQGAYGYTF
TGCAGTGCTAGTGGGGGACAGGGGGCATATGGCTACACCTTC
>TRBJ1-1|.|.|TRBV12-5
CASGLRENTEAFF
TGTGCTAGTGGTTTGCGAGAGAACACTGAAGCTTTCTTT
>TRBJ1-2|.|TRBD1|TRBV28
CASSLGQGVGYTF
TGTGCCAGCAGCCTGGGACAGGGGGTTGGCTACACCTTC
>TRBJ1-2|.|.|TRBV7-2
CASSLGTNYGYTF
TGTGCCAGCAGCTTAGGGACAAACTATGGCTACACCTTC
>TRBJ2-7|.|.|TRBV5-5
CASSFYLAGRIPYEQYF
TGTGCCAGCAGCTTCTACCTCGCGGGACGGATTCCATACGAGCAGTACTTC
>TRBJ1-1|.|.|TRBV3-1/TRBV3-2
CASSQAVPWQRMNTEAFF
TGTGCCAGCAGCCAAGCCGTCCCTTGGCAGCGCATGAACACTGAAGCTTTCTTT
>TRBJ2-7|.|TRBD1|TRBV2
CASSARDRVDEQYF
TGTGCCAGCAGTGCCCGGGACAGGGTCGACGAGCAGTACTTC
>TRBJ2-1|.|TRBD2|TRBV7-9
CASSLGGSGRAWEQFF
TGTGCCAGCAGCTTAGGAGGTAGCGGGAGGGCCTGGGAGCAGTTCTTC
>TRBJ2-1|.|.|TRBV20-1
CSASRGQEQFF
TGCAGTGCTAGTCGAGGACAGGAGCAGTTCTTC
>TRBJ1-1|.|.|TRBV28
CASSQPLRGAFF
TGTGCCAGCAGTCAGCCTCTCCGGGGAGCTTTCTTT
>TRBJ2-3|.|TRBD2|TRBV10-1
CASRYGTSGITDTQYF
TGCGCCAGCAGATACGGGACTAGCGGGATCACAGATACGCAGTATTTT
>TRBJ1-3|.|.|TRBV9
CASSVDAGSGNTIYF
TGTGCCAGCAGCGTAGATGCAGGCTCTGGAAACACCATATATTTT
>TRBJ2-2|.|.|TRBV9
CASSVGHTTGELFF
TGTGCCAGCAGCGTAGGGCACACCACCGGGGAGCTGTTTTTT
>TRBJ1-1|.|.|TRBV7-9
CASSPRRGGPGNTEAFF
TGTGCCAGCAGCCCACGAAGGGGGGGTCCGGGAAACACTGAAGCTTTCTTT
>TRBJ2-3|.|TRBD2|TRBV9
CASSVGTSGHDGTDTQYF
TGTGCCAGCAGCGTAGGCACTAGCGGTCATGATGGCACAGATACGCAGTATTTT
>TRBJ2-7|.|TRBD2|TRBV6-4
CASSRRLAGVDEQYF
TGTGCCAGCTCGAGGAGGCTAGCGGGAGTTGACGAGCAGTACTTC
>TRBJ2-7|.|.|TRBV5-1
CASSSDMSYEQYF
TGCGCCAGCAGCTCGGACATGTCCTACGAGCAGTACTTC
>TRBJ1-2|.|TRBD1|TRBV3-1/TRBV3-2
CASRRRGQEGSTF
TGTGCCAGCAGGCGTCGGGGACAGGAGGGTTCCACCTTC
>TRBJ1-2|few|.|TRBV27
CASSLSIQGYGYTF
TGTGCCAGCAGTTTAAGTATCCAGGGCTATGGCTACACCTTC
>TRBJ1-4|.|TRBD1|TRBV5-1
CASSLVGTVGEKLFF
TGCGCCAGCAGCTTGGTCGGGACAGTTGGTGAAAAACTGTTTTTT
>TRBJ1-1|.|TRBD1|TRBV9
CASSVEGRGYHTEAFF
TGTGCCAGCAGCGTAGAGGGCAGGGGGTATCACACTGAAGCTTTCTTT
>TRBJ2-7|once|TRBD1|TRBV4-1
CASSQLLVGQGIYEQYF
TGCGCCAGCAGCCAGCTCCTAGTGGGACAGGGGATTTACGAGCAGTACTTC
>TRBJ1-1|.|.|TRBV7-8
CASSFQGFGYQAFF
TGTGCCAGCAGCTTTCAGGGATTCGGTTATCAGGCTTTCTTT
>TRBJ1-1|.|.|TRBV7-9
CASSPRGSMNTEAFF
TGTGCCAGCAGCCCCCGGGGGTCGATGAACACTGAAGCTTTCTTT
>TRBJ2-7|.|.|TRBV3-1/TRBV3-2
CASSQGASVSYEQYF
TGTGCCAGCAGCCAAGGGGCTAGCGTCTCCTACGAGCAGTACTTC
>TRBJ1-2|.|.|TRBV29-1
CSAPISGSYGYTF
TGCAGCGCCCCAATTTCTGGGAGCTATGGCTACACCTTC
>TRBJ2-3|.|TRBD1|TRBV7-6
CASSPLTGLADTQYF
TGTGCCAGCAGCCCGCTGACAGGGCTCGCAGATACGCAGTATTTT
>TRBJ2-7|.|TRBD1|TRBV5-4
CASSLGQGKAGQYF
TGTGCCAGCAGCCTGGGACAGGGGAAGGCTGGGCAGTACTTC
>TRBJ2-1|.|.|TRBV6-4
CASSDSVDSLQFF
TGTGCCAGCAGTGACTCTGTGGACAGTCTTCAGTTCTTC
>TRBJ1-2|many|TRBD1|TRBV29-1
CSVEDRDRIDGYTF
TGCAGCGTTGAAGATAGGGACAGGATTGATGGCTACACCTTC
>TRBJ1-4|.|.|TRBV2
CASSVRQGNEKLFF
TGTGCCAGCAGTGTACGGCAGGGAAATGAAAAACTGTTTTTT
>TRBJ1-4|.|TRBD1|TRBV19
CASSPAGTGGEKLFF
TGTGCCAGCTCCCCCGCCGGGACAGGGGGTGAAAAACTGTTTTTT
>TRBJ2-1|.|.|TRBV5-4
CASLRQGSNNEQFF
TGTGCCAGCCTCCGGCAGGGGTCGAACAATGAGCAGTTCTTC
>TRBJ1-5|.|.|TRBV6-6
CASSDPGGGSNQPQHF
TGTGCCAGCAGCGACCCTGGGGGGGGTAGCAATCAGCCCCAGCATTTT
>TRBJ2-2|.|.|TRBV5-1
CASSPQTGELFF
TGCGCCAGCAGCCCACAAACCGGGGAGCTGTTTTTT
>TRBJ1-5|.|TRBD1|TRBV3-1/TRBV3-2
CASSQADRDNQPQHF
TGTGCCAGCAGCCAAGCGGACAGGGACAATCAGCCCCAGCATTTT
>TRBJ2-3|.|TRBD1|TRBV11-2
CASSRDRGPDTQYF
TGTGCCAGCAGCAGGGACAGAGGGCCAGATACGCAGTATTTT
>TRBJ1-1|.|.|TRBV7-2
CASMSYPGGTEAFF
TGTGCCAGCATGAGCTACCCGGGGGGGACTGAAGCTTTCTTT
>TRBJ1-5|.|.|TRBV7-9
CASSLGTEANQPQHF
TGTGCCAGCAGCTTAGGGACAGAAGCCAATCAGCCCCAGCATTTT
>TRBJ1-2|.|.|TRBV12-3/TRBV12-4
CASSSQGYGYTF
TGTGCCAGCAGTTCTCAGGGGTATGGCTACACCTTC
>TRBJ2-7|.|TRBD1|TRBV4-3
CASSVQTGLYEQYF
TGCGCCAGCAGCGTACAGACAGGGTTGTACGAGCAGTACTTC
>TRBJ2-7|.|.|TRBV28
CASSLSMAEQYF
TGTGCCAGCAGTTTATCGATGGCCGAGCAGTACTTC
>TRBJ1-2|once|.|TRBV5-1
CASSLDSRIGDYGYTF
TGCGCCAGCAGCTTGGATAGTAGGATAGGGGACTATGGCTACACCTTC
>TRBJ2-7|.|TRBD2|TRBV4-1
CASSPAEAGIYEQYF
TGCGCCAGCAGCCCCGCGGAAGCGGGAATCTACGAGCAGTACTTC
>TRBJ2-5|.|.|TRBV5-1
CASSLRIGETQYF
TGCGCCAGCAGCCTCAGGATTGGAGAGACCCAGTACTTC
>TRBJ1-1|.|.|TRBV4-1
CASSFRQTEAFF
TGCGCCAGCAGCTTTCGACAAACTGAAGCTTTCTTT
>TRBJ2-7|.|.|TRBV11-1
CASSPVGAGNYEQYF
TGTGCCAGCAGCCCGGTGGGGGCAGGGAACTACGAGCAGTACTTC
>TRBJ2-7|.|.|TRBV9
CASSPLGTYYEQYF
TGTGCCAGCAGCCCCTTAGGGACATATTACGAGCAGTACTTC
>TRBJ2-5|.|TRBD1|TRBV29-1
CSVPDRQETQYF
TGCAGCGTACCGGACAGGCAAGAGACCCAGTACTTC
>TRBJ2-2|.|.|TRBV5-5
CASSRGLTNTGELFF
TGTGCCAGCAGCCGGGGACTGACAAACACCGGGGAGCTGTTTTTT